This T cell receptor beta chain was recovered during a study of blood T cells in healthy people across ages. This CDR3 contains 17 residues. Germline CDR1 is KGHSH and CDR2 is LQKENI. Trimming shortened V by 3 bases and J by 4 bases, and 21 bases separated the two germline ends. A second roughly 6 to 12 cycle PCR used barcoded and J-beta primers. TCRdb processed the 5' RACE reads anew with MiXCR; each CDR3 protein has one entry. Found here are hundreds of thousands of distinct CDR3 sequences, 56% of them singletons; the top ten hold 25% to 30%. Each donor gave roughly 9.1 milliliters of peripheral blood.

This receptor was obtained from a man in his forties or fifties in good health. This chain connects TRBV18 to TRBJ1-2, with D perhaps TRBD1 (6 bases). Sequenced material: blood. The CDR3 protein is CASSPYSDSSSLYGYTF. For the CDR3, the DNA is TGTGCCAGCTCACCCTATTCGGACAGCAGCTCACTCTATGGCTACACCTTC.